This T cell receptor (beta chain) was sequenced for a study of blood T cell repertoires in COVID-19. V was clipped by 6 bases and J by 5 bases; unmatched bases: 7. CDR3 length equals 14 residues. Germline V gene data show CDR1 as LNHDA and CDR2 as SQIVND (reference sequence). Method: immunoSEQ multiplex PCR; TCRdb's copy keeps in-frame clones and lacks some. The sample records fewer than 70,000 clones, about 85% being singletons. The clonotype originates from a man aged 80 or over with acute or convalescent COVID-19. Sequencing was performed on peripheral blood. The V gene is TRBV19, the J gene TRBJ1-2; 9 bases map to TRBD1. The CDR3 DNA follows: TGTGCCAGTAGGAACTGGGACAGGGAGTATGGCTACACCTTC. It is translated as CASRNWDREYGYTF.